This T cell receptor (beta chain) was documented in a study of CD8 T cells in Susac syndrome. The study sequenced TCR beta in blood CD8+ and CD4+ T cells. The multiple sclerosis controls comprised treatment-naive patients whose relapsing-remitting disease was stable or active. Germline CDR1 and CDR2: DFQATT and SNEGSKA (reference sequence). Trimming removed 1 base at V and 0 bases at J, with 13 bases between. The CDR3 runs to 15 residues. Reverse transcription of about 0.5 to 1 ug RNA used random hexamers. With immunoSEQ multiplex PCR, TCR beta CDR3 was amplified across 54 Vbeta and 13 Jbeta. TCRdb independently ran MiXCR on the immunoSEQ multiplex PCR reads; one entry per CDR3 protein. The top ten hold just over 0.5% of the sample, which has tens of thousands of distinct CDR3 sequences, over 75% seen once.

The gene calls are TRBV20-1 and TRBJ2-7; D is perhaps TRBD2 (5 bases). The receptor was isolated from a human donor with multiple sclerosis. The material sequenced was CD8+ T cells from PBMCs. CDR3 sequence reads: CSARGRLISSYEQYF. CDR3 in DNA: TGCAGTGCTAGAGGAAGACTAATTAGCTCCTACGAGCAGTACTTC.